Shown below are 3 T cell receptor beta chains from a single sample sequenced in a study of shared clonotypes between healthy human individuals. Assay: immunoSEQ multiplex PCR; the TCRdb copy retains only in-frame clones and omits some. Of fewer than 2.5 million clones listed, approximately 94% were seen once; the top ten hold roughly 0.39%. The sequenced material came from naive CD4+ T cells from PBMCs. Regarding subset: CD45RA+ positively selected. These receptors were collected from a man in his late teens or twenties in good health. Some clones in this sample may be carry-over from other donors' samples.

This clone has only one observation. The gene calls are TRBV7-2 and TRBJ2-3, with 12 bases identical to TRBD1. This CDR3 is built from 15 residues. Germline V gives CDR1 SGHTA, CDR2 FQGNSA. V was clipped by 3 bases and J by 7 bases; unmatched bases: 5. CDR3 amino acids: CASSFRDRGRNTQYF. Here the CDR3 DNA reads TGTGCCAGCAGCTTCCGGGACAGGGGGCGTAATACGCAGTATTTT.

In this sample, this clone turned up a few times. The chain recombines TRBV4-1 with TRBJ1-6; D is perhaps TRBD1 (5 bases). The CDR3 spans 15 residues. From germline, CDR1 is MGHRA and CDR2 YSYEKL. V was trimmed by 4 bases and J by 7 bases, leaving 14 bases between them. CDR3 nucleotide sequence: TGCGCCAGCAGCCCCCGAAACCGGGGGAATTCACCCCTCCACTTT. It specifies CASSPRNRGNSPLHF.

About this clone itself: Within the sample, other DNA sequences also encode this same CDR3. The chain is built from TRBV5-1 and TRBJ2-1, with D perhaps matching TRBD2 (5 bases). Trimming cost V 0 bases and J 5 bases, with 9 bases left between them. The CDR3 has 14 residues. Germline assignment: CDR1 SGHRS and CDR2 YFSETQ. The CDR3 spells CASSLGTGNNEQFF. The CDR3 nucleotides read TGCGCCAGCAGCTTGGGGACGGGAAACAATGAGCAGTTCTTC. The full variable domain, with the rest looked up from reference TRBV5-1 and TRBJ2-1, is KAGVTQTPRYLIKTRGQQVTLSCSPISGHRSVSWYQQTPGQGLQFLFEYFSETQRNKGNFPGRFSGRQFSNSRSEMNVSTLELGDSALYLCASSLGTGNNEQFFGPGTRLTVL.